This T cell receptor beta chain was recorded in a study of cytomegalovirus exposure and HLA in healthy donors. Study-wide background: Drawn from HLA-typed donors, around 85 million unique TCRs were held in an early data release. Assignment to the Caucasian-associated ancestry cluster applied to 75% to 85% of the approximately 420 genotyped donors. Study results and caveats: As immune exposure information, only CMV serostatus was available.

With respect to this clone: The antigen is not known. One end of the junction varies from germline; a read error may be responsible.

PCR used 60 Vbeta primers and 13 Jbeta primers. Repertoires were generated with immunoSEQ multiplex PCR, while TCRdb's copy carries only in-frame clones and drops some. The table records under 200,000 clones, about 64% of them present only once. Germline assignment: CDR1 SSHAT and CDR2 FNYEAQ (reference sequence). This CDR3 is 17 amino acids long. Specimen: PBMCs. This clonotype was sampled from a man aged 50 to 60 in good health and CMV-seronegative. This sequence joins TRBV7-7 and TRBJ2-1; TRBD2 agrees at 14 bases. CDR3 sequence reads: CASSSRLAGGLNNEQFF. CDR3 DNA sequence: TGTGCTAGCAGCTCTCGACTAGCGGGGGGGCTAAACAATGAGCAGTTCTTC.